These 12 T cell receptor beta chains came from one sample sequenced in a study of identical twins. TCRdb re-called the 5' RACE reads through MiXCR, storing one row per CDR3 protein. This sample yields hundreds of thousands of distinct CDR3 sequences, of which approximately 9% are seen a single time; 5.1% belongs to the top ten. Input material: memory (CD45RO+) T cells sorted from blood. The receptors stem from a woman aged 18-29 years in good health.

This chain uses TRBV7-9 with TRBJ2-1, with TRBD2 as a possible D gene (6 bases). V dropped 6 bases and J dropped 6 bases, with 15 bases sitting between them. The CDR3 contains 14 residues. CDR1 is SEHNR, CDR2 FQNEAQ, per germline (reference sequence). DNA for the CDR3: TGTGCCAGCAGAAAGAGGCTAGCGAGCAATGAGCAGTTCTTC. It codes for CASRKRLASNEQFF.

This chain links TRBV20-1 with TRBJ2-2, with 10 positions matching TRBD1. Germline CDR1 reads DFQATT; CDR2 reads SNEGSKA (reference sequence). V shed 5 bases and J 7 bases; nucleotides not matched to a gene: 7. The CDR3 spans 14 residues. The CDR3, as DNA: TGCAGTGCTGGGAGACAGGGGGCGAACGGGGAGCTGTTTTTT. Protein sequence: CSAGRQGANGELFF.

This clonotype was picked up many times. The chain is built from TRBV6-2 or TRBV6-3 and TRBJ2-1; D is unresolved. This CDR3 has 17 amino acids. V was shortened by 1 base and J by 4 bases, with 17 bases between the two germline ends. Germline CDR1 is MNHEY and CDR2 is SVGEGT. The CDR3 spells CASSYFSGPIAYNEQFF. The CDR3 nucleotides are TGTGCCAGCAGTTACTTCTCTGGTCCGATTGCGTACAATGAGCAGTTCTTC.

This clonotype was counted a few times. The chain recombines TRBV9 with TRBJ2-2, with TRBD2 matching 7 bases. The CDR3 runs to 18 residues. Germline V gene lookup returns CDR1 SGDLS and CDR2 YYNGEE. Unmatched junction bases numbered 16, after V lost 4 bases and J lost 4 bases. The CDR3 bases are TGTGCCAGCAGCTCCTCCAGCGGGGTCAGAGGTTCCACCGGGGAGCTGTTTTTT. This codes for CASSSSSGVRGSTGELFF.

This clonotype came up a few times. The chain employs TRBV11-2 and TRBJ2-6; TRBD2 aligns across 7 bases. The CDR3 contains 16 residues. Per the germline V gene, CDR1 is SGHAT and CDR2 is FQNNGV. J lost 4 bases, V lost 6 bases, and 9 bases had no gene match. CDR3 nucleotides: TGTGCCAGCAGTGGCGGGAGCTTCACCGGGGCCAACGTCCTGACTTTC. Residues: CASSGGSFTGANVLTF.

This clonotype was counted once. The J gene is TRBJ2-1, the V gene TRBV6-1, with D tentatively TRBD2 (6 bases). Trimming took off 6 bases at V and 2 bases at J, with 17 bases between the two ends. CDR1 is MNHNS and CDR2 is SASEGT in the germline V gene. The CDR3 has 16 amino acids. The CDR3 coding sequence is TGTGCCAGCAGCTCCCCTCTAGCGCCTACCTACAATGAGCAGTTCTTC. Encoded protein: CASSSPLAPTYNEQFF.

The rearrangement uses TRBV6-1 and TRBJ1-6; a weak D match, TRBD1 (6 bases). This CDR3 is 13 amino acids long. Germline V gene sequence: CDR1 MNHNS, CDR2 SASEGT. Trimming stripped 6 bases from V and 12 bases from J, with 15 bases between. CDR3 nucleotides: TGTGCCAGCAGGAACAGGGAATTTGGACCCCTCCACTTT. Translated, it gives CASRNREFGPLHF.

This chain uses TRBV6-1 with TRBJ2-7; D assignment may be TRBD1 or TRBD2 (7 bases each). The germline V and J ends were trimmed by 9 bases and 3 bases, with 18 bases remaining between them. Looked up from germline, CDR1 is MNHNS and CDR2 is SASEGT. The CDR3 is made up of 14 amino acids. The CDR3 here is CARADREGNYEQYF. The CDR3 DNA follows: TGTGCCAGAGCTGACAGGGAGGGGAACTACGAGCAGTACTTC.

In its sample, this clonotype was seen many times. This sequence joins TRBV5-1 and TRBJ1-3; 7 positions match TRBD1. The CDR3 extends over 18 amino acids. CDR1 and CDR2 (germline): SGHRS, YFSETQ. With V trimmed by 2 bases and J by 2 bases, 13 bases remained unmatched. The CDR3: CASSFERRRQGAGNTIYF. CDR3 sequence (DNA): TGCGCCAGCAGCTTCGAACGCCGCCGACAGGGCGCTGGAAACACCATATATTTT.

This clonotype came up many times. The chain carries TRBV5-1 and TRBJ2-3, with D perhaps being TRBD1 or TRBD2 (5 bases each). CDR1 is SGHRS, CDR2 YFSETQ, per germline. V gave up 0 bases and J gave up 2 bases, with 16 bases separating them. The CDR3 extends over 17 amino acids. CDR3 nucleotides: TGCGCCAGCAGCTTGGCCCGGGACCAGAGACCCACAGATACGCAGTATTTT. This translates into CASSLARDQRPTDTQYF.

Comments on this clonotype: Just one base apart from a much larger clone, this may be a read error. In DNA form, the CDR3 reads TGTGCCAGCAGCGTCAGTGCCGGGACTAACGGAAATCCGGAGCAGTTCTTC. Encoded protein: CASSVSAGTNGNPEQFF. The V call is TRBV9, the J call TRBJ2-1, with TRBD2 matching 7 bases. Trimming took 2 bases from V and 10 from J; bases not matched to a gene: 18. The CDR3 spans 17 residues. The germline gives CDR1 SGDLS, CDR2 YYNGEE. Full variable domain (outside the CDR3, taken from reference TRBV9 and TRBJ2-1): DSGVTQTPKHLITATGQRVTLRCSPRSGDLSVYWYQQSLDQGLQFLIQYYNGEERAKGNILERFSAQQFPDLHSELNLSSLELGDSALYFCASSVSAGTNGNPEQFFGPGTRLTVL.

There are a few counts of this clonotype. In DNA form, the CDR3 reads TGTGCCAGCAGCTTAGGTCAGGGGCTAGGCTATGGCTACACCTTC. Its translation: CASSLGQGLGYGYTF. This rearrangement joins TRBV7-8 to TRBJ1-2; D is possibly TRBD1 (6 bases). This CDR3 spans 15 amino acids. CDR1 and CDR2 (germline): SGHVS, FQNEAQ. V lost 1 base and J lost 4, with 13 bases in between.